The text below deals with one T cell receptor beta chain. This record comes from a study of blood T cell repertoires in COVID-19. In the study overall: The origin of the acute and convalescent COVID-19 samples was the United States, Italy and Spain. T cells, B-cell-depleted T cells, or PBMCs supplied cDNA or gDNA.

Trimming cost V 5 bases and J 7 bases, with 12 bases left between them. The CDR3 is 13 amino acids. Germline V gene data show CDR1 as MGHDK and CDR2 as SYGVNS. In the authors' methods: Amplification from reference gene primers served as the basis for estimated nucleated cell counts. The repertoire was sequenced with immunoSEQ multiplex PCR; TCRdb's copy has only in-frame clones and lacks some. V, J and clone size derive from that table, while D and trimming were established from the DNA sequence. The sample lists 150,000 to 180,000 clones; about 85% were seen once. Material: peripheral blood. The chain couples TRBV25-1 to TRBJ2-1; D may be TRBD1 (6 bases). This clonotype originated in a man between 60 and 70 years old with COVID-19, enrolled during active disease. CDR3 nucleotides: TGTGCCAGCAGTCACAACCAGGGGAATGAGCAGTTCTTC. Translating gives CASSHNQGNEQFF.